This T cell receptor beta chain was sequenced for a study of T cells expressing NK-cell markers. The overall study: Most of the eight sequenced donors tested HCMV-seropositive; one tested seronegative. Study results and caveats: Dominant NKG2C+ clonotypes accounted for roughly 1.0-7.5% of CD8+ T cells in a handful of donors.

The CDR3 runs to 13 residues. Concerning this clonotype itself: Its antigen is not identified.

Making the TCR beta cDNA relied on 5'RACE template switching with UMIs. TCRdb reprocessed the 5' RACE reads; each CDR3 protein has one entry and no DNA is given. This sample's table reports 250,000 or so distinct CDR3 sequences. This chain joins TRBV12-3 or TRBV12-4 and TRBJ1-3; TCRdb designates TRBD1, a call that cannot be tested without DNA. This receptor was identified in a woman between 18 and 69 years old in good health. Sequencing was done on a sample of blood T cells: a sorted CD56 or NKG2C T cell subset, CD4+ or CD8+ T cells, or bulk PBMC T cells (not recorded which). The CDR3 sequence is CASTGADRNTIYF.